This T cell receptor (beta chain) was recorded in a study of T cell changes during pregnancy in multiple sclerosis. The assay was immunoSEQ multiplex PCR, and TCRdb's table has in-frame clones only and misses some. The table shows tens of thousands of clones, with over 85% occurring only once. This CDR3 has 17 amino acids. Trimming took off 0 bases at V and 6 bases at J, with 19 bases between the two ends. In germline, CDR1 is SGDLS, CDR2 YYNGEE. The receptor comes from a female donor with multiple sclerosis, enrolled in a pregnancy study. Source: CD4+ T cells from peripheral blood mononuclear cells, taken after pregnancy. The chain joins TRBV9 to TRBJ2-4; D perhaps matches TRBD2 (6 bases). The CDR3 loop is CASSVGGARTMANIQYF. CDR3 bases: TGTGCCAGCAGCGTAGGAGGGGCGAGGACTATGGCAAACATTCAGTACTTC.